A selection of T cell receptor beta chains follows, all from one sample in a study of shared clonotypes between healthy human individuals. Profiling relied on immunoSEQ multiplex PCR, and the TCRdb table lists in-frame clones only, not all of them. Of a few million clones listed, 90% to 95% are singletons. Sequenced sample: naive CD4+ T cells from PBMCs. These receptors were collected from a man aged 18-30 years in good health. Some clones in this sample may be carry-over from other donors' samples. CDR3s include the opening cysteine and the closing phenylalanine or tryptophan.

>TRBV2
CASSESQGYQPQHF
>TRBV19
CASSIDQRGQPQHF
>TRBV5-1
CASSFVSGLGANVLTF
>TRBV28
CASSFSTKNRVTYEQYF
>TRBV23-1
CASSLSSTAKNEKLFF
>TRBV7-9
CASSLQGAGANVLTF
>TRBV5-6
CASSLTSGRSETQYF
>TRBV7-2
CASSWDRSYYGYTF
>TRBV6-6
CASSYPEVEAFF
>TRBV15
CATSRDRTLQYF
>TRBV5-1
CASSLQGVIARTEAFF
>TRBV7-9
CASSSAGRYQETQYF
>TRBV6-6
CASSANTGGPPQHF
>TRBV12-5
CASGLDVQDEQFF